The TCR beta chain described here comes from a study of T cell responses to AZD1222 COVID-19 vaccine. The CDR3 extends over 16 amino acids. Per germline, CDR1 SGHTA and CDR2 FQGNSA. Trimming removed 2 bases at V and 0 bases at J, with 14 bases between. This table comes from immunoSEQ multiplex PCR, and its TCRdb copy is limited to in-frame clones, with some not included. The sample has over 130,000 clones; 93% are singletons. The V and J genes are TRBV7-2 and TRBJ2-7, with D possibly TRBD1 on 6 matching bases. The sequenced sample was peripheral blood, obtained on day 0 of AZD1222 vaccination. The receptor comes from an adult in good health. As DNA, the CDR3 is TGTGCCAGCAGCTTATACCGTGGACAGAGCTCCTACGAGCAGTACTTC. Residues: CASSLYRGQSSYEQYF.